The present entry profiles one T cell receptor (beta chain) with its context. The antigen is undetermined. V lost 5 bases and J lost 11, with 18 bases in between. Germline V gene lookup returns CDR1 MNHEY and CDR2 SVGAGI. The CDR3 has 13 residues. The method was immunoSEQ multiplex PCR; TCRdb's version includes in-frame clones alone and lacks a portion of them. The table includes roughly 46,000 clones, over 80% detected once. The data were obtained in a study of graft-versus-host responses after intestinal transplantation. The overall study: In this cohort, recipients had multivisceral, liver-intestinal, or isolated intestinal transplants.

Whole-study findings and limits: Among circulating GvH clones, peak levels were associated with early post-transplant declines in HvG clones.

The material was PBMCs, obtained around 27 months after a first intestinal transplant, on the day of a second. This clonotype was obtained from a human patient who received an intestinal transplant, so some T cells may come from the graft donor. The chain combines TRBV6-5 with TRBJ1-1; D is unclear. The DNA of the CDR3 is TGTGCCAGCAGTGAATATGTGAACCGCGGGGCTTTCTTT. Amino acids: CASSEYVNRGAFF.